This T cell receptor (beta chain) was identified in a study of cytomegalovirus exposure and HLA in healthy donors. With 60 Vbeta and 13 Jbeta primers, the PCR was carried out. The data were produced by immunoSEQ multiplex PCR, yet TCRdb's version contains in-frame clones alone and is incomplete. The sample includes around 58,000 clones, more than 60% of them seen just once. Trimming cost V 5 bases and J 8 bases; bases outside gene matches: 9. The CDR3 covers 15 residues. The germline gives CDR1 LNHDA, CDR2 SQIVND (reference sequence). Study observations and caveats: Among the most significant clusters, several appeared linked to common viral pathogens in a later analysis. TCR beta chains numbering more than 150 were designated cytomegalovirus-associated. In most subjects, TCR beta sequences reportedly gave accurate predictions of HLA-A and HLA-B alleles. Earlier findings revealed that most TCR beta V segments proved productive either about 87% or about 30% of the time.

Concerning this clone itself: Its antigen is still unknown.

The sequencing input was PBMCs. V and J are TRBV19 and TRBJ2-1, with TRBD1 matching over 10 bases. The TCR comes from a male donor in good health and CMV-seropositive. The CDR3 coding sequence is TGTGCCAGTAGTCTCCGGGACAGGGGCGGGGATGAGCAGTTCTTC. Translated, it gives CASSLRDRGGDEQFF. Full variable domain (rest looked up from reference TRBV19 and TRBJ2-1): DGGITQSPKYLFRKEGQNVTLSCEQNLNHDAMYWYRQDPGQGLRLIYYSQIVNDFQKGDIAEGYSVSREKKESFPLTVTSAQKNPTAFYLCASSLRDRGGDEQFFGPGTRLTVL.